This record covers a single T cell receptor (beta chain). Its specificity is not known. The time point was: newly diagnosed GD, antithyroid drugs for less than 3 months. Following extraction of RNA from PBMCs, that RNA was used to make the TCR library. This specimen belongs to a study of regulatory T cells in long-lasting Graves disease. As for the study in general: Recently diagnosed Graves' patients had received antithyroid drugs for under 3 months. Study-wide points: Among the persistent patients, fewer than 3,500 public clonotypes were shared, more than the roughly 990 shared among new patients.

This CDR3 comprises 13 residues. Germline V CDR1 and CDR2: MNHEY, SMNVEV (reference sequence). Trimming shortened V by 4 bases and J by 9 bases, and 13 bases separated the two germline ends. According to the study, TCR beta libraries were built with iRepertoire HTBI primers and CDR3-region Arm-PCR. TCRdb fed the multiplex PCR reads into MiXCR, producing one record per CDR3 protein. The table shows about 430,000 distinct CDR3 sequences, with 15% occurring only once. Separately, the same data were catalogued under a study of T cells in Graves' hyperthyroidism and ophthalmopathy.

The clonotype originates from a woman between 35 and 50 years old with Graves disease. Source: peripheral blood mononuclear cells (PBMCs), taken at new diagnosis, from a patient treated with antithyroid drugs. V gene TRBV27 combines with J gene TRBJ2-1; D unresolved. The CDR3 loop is CASSWAHTAEQFF. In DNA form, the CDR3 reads TGTGCCAGCAGTTGGGCTCACACGGCTGAGCAGTTCTTC.